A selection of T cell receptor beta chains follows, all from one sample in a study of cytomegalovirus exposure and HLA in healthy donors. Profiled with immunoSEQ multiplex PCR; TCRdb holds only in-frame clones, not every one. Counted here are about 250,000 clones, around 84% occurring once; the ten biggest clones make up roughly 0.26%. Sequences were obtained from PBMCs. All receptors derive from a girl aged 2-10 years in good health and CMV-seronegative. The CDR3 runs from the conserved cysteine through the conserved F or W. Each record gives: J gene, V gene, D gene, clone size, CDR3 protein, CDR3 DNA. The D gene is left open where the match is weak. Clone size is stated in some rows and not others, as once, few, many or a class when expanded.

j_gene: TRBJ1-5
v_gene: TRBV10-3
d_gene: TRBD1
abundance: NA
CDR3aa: CAISDRGNNQPQHF
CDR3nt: TGTGCCATCTCGGACAGGGGGAACAATCAGCCCCAGCATTTT

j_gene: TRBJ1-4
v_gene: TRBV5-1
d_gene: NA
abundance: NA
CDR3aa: CASSSDGATNEKLFF
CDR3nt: TGCGCCAGCAGCTCTGACGGAGCAACTAATGAAAAACTGTTTTTT

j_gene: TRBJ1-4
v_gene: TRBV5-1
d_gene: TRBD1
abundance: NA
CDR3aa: CASSHDRGGGEKLFF
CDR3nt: TGCGCCAGCAGTCATGACAGGGGTGGAGGTGAAAAACTGTTTTTT

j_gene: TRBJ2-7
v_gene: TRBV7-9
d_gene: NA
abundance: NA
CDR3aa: CASSQHPYEQYF
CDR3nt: TGTGCCAGCAGCCAACACCCCTACGAGCAGTACTTC

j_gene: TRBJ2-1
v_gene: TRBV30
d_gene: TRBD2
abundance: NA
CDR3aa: CAWEGLAGLNEQFF
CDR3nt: TGTGCCTGGGAGGGACTAGCGGGACTCAATGAGCAGTTCTTC

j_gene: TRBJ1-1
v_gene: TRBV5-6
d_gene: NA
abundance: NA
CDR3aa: CASSWGRGTEAFF
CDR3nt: TGTGCCAGCAGCTGGGGGCGAGGCACTGAAGCTTTCTTT

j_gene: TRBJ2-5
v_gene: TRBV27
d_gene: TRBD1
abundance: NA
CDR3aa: CASSLQGAETQYF
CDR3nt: TGTGCCAGCAGTTTACAGGGGGCAGAGACCCAGTACTTC

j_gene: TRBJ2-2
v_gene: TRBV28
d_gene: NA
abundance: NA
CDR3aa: CASSYSSTGELFF
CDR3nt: TGTGCCAGCAGCTATAGCTCCACCGGGGAGCTGTTTTTT

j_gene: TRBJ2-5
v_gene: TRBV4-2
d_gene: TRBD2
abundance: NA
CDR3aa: CASSQEASGAGETQYF
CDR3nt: TGTGCCAGCAGCCAAGAGGCTAGCGGGGCAGGGGAGACCCAGTACTTC

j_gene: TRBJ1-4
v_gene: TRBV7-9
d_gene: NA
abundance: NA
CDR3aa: CASSLDREQEKLFF
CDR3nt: TGTGCCAGCAGCTTAGACAGGGAGCAGGAAAAACTGTTTTTT

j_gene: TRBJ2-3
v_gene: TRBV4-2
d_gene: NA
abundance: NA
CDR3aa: CASSQDGGHWGGTDTQYF
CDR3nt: TGTGCCAGCAGCCAAGATGGCGGCCACTGGGGAGGCACAGATACGCAGTATTTT

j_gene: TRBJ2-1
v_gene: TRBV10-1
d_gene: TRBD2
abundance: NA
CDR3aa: CASSPKGTSGVYNEQFF
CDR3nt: TGCGCCAGCAGTCCAAAGGGGACTAGCGGGGTTTACAATGAGCAGTTCTTC

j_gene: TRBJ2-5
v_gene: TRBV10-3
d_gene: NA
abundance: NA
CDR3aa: CAISESLSRQGQETQYF
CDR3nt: TGTGCCATCAGTGAGTCGTTAAGTCGGCAGGGTCAAGAGACCCAGTACTTC

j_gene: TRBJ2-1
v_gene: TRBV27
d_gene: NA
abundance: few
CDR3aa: CASSFAGTNEQFF
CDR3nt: TGTGCCAGCAGTTTCGCCGGGACAAATGAGCAGTTCTTC

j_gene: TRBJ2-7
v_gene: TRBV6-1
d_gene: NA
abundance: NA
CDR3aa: CAGSESSSYEQYF
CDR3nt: TGTGCCGGCAGTGAATCTAGCTCCTACGAGCAGTACTTC

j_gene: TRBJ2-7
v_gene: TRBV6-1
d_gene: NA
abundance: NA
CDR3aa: CASSDALRYEQYF
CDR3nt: TGTGCCAGCAGTGATGCCTTGCGCTACGAGCAGTACTTC

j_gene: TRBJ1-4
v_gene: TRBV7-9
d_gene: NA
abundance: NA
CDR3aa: CASTVGEHEREKLFF
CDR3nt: TGTGCCAGCACCGTGGGAGAACACGAACGTGAAAAACTGTTTTTT

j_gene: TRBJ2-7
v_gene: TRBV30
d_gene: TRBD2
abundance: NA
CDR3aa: CASSGGITYEQYF
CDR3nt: TGTGCCTCCTCGGGGGGGATAACCTACGAGCAGTACTTC

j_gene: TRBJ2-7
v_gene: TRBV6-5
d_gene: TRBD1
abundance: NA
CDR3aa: CASRQGLYEQYF
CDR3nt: TGTGCCAGCCGACAGGGGCTCTACGAGCAGTACTTC

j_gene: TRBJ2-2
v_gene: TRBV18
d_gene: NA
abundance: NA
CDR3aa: CASSPQQETGELFF
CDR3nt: TGTGCCAGCTCACCACAGCAGGAAACCGGGGAGCTGTTTTTT

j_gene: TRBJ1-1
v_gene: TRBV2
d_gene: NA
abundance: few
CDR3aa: CASSDAISPIMNTEAFF
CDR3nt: TGTGCCAGCAGTGACGCGATCTCGCCCATTATGAACACTGAAGCTTTCTTT

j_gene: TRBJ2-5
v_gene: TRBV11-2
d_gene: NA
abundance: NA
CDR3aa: CASSPVERAIQETQYF
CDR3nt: TGTGCCAGCAGCCCAGTGGAGAGGGCGATCCAAGAGACCCAGTACTTC

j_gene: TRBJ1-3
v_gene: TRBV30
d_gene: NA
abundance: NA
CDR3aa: CAWSVGQGSTIYF
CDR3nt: TGTGCCTGGAGTGTTGGGCAGGGAAGCACCATATATTTT

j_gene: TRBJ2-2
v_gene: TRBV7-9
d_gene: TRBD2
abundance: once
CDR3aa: CASSPTGTKNTGELFF
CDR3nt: TGTGCCAGCAGCCCGACCGGGACTAAGAACACCGGGGAGCTGTTTTTT

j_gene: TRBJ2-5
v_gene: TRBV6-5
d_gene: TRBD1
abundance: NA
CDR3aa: CASSSRTGVIVETQYF
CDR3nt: TGTGCCAGCAGTTCCAGGACAGGGGTAATCGTGGAGACCCAGTACTTC

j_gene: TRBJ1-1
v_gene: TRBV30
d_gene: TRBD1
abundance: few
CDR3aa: CAWLTGGTEAFF
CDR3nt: TGTGCCTGGCTTACAGGGGGCACTGAAGCTTTCTTT

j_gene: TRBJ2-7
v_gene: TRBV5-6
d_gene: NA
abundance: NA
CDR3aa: CASSLALRDEQYF
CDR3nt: TGTGCCAGCAGCTTGGCCCTCAGGGACGAGCAGTACTTC

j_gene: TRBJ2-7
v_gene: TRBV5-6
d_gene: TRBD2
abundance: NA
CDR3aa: CASSPRTSGRLYEQYF
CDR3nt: TGTGCCAGCAGCCCCCGGACTAGCGGGAGGTTATACGAGCAGTACTTC

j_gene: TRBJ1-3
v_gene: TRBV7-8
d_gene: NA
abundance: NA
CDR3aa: CASIPGHQSSGNTIYF
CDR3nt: TGTGCCAGCATTCCGGGACACCAGAGCTCTGGAAACACCATATATTTT

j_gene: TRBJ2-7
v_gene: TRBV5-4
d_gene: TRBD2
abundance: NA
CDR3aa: CASSLTGLLSYEQYF
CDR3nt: TGTGCCAGCAGCCTTACGGGACTACTCTCCTACGAGCAGTACTTC

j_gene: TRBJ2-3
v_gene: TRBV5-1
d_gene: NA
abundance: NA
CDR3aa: CASSWTVTDTQYF
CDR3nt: TGCGCCAGCAGCTGGACTGTCACAGATACGCAGTATTTT

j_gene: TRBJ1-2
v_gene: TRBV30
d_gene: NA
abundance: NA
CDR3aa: CAWSPDRPSSYGYTF
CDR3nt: TGTGCCTGGAGCCCCGACAGGCCATCAAGCTATGGCTACACCTTC

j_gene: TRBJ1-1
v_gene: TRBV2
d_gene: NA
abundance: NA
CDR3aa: CASSRTGMNTEAFF
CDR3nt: TGTGCCAGCAGTCGAACAGGGATGAACACTGAAGCTTTCTTT

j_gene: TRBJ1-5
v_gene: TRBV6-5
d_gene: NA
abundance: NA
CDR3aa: CASSPTDSNQPQHF
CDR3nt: TGTGCCAGCAGCCCTACAGATAGCAATCAGCCCCAGCATTTT

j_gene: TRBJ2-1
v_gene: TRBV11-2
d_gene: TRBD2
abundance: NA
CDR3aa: CASSPTSGRAYNEQFF
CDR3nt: TGTGCCAGCAGCCCGACTAGCGGGAGGGCCTACAATGAGCAGTTCTTC

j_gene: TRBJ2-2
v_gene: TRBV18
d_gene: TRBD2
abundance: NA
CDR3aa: CASSSGLAGSTGELFF
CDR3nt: TGTGCCAGCTCATCGGGACTAGCGGGTAGCACCGGGGAGCTGTTTTTT

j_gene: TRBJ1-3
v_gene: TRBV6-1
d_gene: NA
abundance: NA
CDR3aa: CASSERGSGNTIYF
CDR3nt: TGTGCCAGCAGTGAAAGGGGGTCTGGAAACACCATATATTTT

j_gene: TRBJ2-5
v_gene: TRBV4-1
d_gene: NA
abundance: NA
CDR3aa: CASSQEWGGRETQYF
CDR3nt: TGCGCCAGCAGCCAAGAGTGGGGGGGCAGAGAGACCCAGTACTTC

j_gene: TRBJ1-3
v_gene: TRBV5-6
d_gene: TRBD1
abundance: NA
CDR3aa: CASSLGQGSRNTIYF
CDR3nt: TGTGCCAGCAGCTTGGGACAGGGTAGCAGAAACACCATATATTTT

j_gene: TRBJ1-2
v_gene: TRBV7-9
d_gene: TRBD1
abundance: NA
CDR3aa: CSSSRGGDRGLHGYTF
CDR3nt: TGTTCCAGCAGCCGCGGGGGGGACAGGGGGTTACATGGCTACACCTTC

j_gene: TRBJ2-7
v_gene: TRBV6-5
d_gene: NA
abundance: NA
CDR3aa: CASSNELYEQYF
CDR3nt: TGTGCCAGCAGTAACGAGCTTTACGAGCAGTACTTC

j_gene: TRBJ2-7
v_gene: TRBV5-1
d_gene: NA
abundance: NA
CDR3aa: CASSRVSYEQYF
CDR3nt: TGCGCCAGCAGCCGGGTAAGCTACGAGCAGTACTTC

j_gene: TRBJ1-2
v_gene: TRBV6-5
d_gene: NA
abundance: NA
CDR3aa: CASSYGGTALYGYTF
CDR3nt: TGTGCCAGCAGTTACGGCGGGACGGCTCTGTATGGCTACACCTTC

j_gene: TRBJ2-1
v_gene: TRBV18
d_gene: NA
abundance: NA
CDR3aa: CASSIVASRGVYNEQFF
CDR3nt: TGTGCCAGCTCCATCGTCGCGTCCCGAGGCGTATACAATGAGCAGTTCTTC

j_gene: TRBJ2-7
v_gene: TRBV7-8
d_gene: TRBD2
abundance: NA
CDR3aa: CASSLVLAGGPYEQYF
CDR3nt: TGTGCCAGCAGCTTAGTCCTAGCGGGGGGGCCTTACGAGCAGTACTTC

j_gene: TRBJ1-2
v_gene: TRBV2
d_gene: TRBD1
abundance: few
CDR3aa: CASRAPGQGTNTYTF
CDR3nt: TGTGCCAGCAGGGCGCCGGGACAGGGGACGAATACCTACACCTTC

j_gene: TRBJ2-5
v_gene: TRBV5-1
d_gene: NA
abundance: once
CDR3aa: CASSLGYRGKETQYF
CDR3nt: TGCGCCAGCAGCTTGGGGTATAGGGGTAAAGAGACCCAGTACTTC

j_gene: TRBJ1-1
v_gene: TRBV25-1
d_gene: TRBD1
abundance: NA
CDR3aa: CASSEWTGDTEAFF
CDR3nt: TGTGCCAGCAGTGAATGGACAGGGGACACTGAAGCTTTCTTT

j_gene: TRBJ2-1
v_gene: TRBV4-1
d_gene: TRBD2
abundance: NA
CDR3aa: CASSTYGLADYNEQFF
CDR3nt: TGCGCCAGCAGCACTTACGGACTAGCAGACTACAATGAGCAGTTCTTC

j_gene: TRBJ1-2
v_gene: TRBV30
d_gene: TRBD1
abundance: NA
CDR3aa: CAWSVRQGALSGYTF
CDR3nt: TGTGCCTGGAGTGTCCGGCAGGGGGCACTGAGTGGCTACACCTTC